This note documents a single T cell receptor beta chain sequence. This sample is part of a study of T cell responses to AZD1222 COVID-19 vaccine. This CDR3 spans 13 amino acids. The V segment lost 3 bases and the J segment 8 bases; nucleotides outside the gene matches: 5. Sequencing used immunoSEQ multiplex PCR; TCRdb keeps in-frame clones, though not all of them. The table lists 65,000 to 70,000 clones, roughly 80% of them singletons. Specimen: peripheral blood, collected on day 0 of AZD1222 vaccination. The chain has TRBV12-3 or TRBV12-4 and TRBJ1-2, with 8 bases that match TRBD1. The source of this sequence is an adult in good health. Here the CDR3 DNA reads TGTGCCAGCAGTTTGGACAGGGTCAACGGCTACACCTTC. Its protein is CASSLDRVNGYTF.